Following are 9 T cell receptor beta chains from one sample sequenced in a study of control samples from healthy donors and cancer patients. Profiled with immunoSEQ multiplex PCR; TCRdb holds only in-frame clones, not every one. The sample consists of 85,000 to 95,000 clones, around 89% of them appearing once. Sequencing used blood. These receptors came from a woman aged 70-85 years in good health.

The chain is built from TRBV9 and TRBJ1-2, with D maybe TRBD1 (5 bases). This CDR3 is 18 amino acids long. Trimming cost V 3 bases and J 4 bases, with 25 bases left between them. CDR1 and CDR2 (germline): SGDLS, YYNGEE. The CDR3 spells CASSAHQTPLRGTYGYTF. The CDR3 DNA reads TGTGCCAGCAGCGCCCATCAAACCCCCCTAAGGGGAACCTATGGCTACACCTTC.

The V call is TRBV9, the J call TRBJ2-7; D tentatively reads TRBD1 or TRBD2 (6 bases each). Germline V gene sequence: CDR1 SGDLS, CDR2 YYNGEE. The CDR3 covers 16 residues. Trimming took off 0 bases at V and 2 bases at J, with 15 bases between the two ends. The CDR3 nucleotides are TGTGCCAGCAGCGTAGGAGGGACGGGGGCCACCTACGAGCAGTACTTC. Its protein product is CASSVGGTGATYEQYF.

V gene TRBV7-2 combines with J gene TRBJ2-5, with 11 bases matching TRBD2. V trimming: 1 base; J trimming: 1 base; junction bases outside the gene matches: 2. Germline values: CDR1 SGHTA, CDR2 FQGNSA. The CDR3 has 16 amino acids. This CDR3 reads CASSLGLAGTQETQYF. The CDR3 DNA is TGTGCCAGCAGCTTAGGACTAGCGGGAACCCAAGAGACCCAGTACTTC. Full variable domain (remainder filled in from reference TRBV7-2 and TRBJ2-5): GAGVSQSPSNKVTEKGKDVELRCDPISGHTALYWYRQSLGQGLEFLIYFQGNSAPDKSGLPSDRFSAERTGGSVSTLTIQRTQQEDSAVYLCASSLGLAGTQETQYFGPGTRLLVL.

The chain carries TRBV6-6 and TRBJ2-3; the D gene is possibly TRBD2 (6 bases). Trimming shortened V by 10 bases and J by 2 bases, and 13 bases separated the two germline ends. The CDR3 contains 13 residues. Germline V gene data show CDR1 as MNHNY and CDR2 as SVGAGI (reference sequence). Here the CDR3 reads CATAGGATDTQYF. In DNA, the CDR3 is TGTGCCACGGCTGGCGGGGCCACAGATACGCAGTATTTT.

This sequence joins TRBV5-6 and TRBJ2-1, with D perhaps matching TRBD2 (5 bases). The CDR3 spans 18 residues. The V end lost 2 bases, the J end lost 0 bases, and 18 bases lay between the germline ends. Germline loops: CDR1 SGHDT, CDR2 YYEEEE. CDR3 coding DNA: TGTGCCAGCAGCTTTTACCGAGCGGACCTTAGCTCCTACAATGAGCAGTTCTTC. Its translation: CASSFYRADLSSYNEQFF.

The CDR3, as DNA: TGTGCCTGGAATTCTCGGGGTGGGCCCCATTACTACTCCTACAATGAGCAGTTCTTC. Encoded protein: CAWNSRGGPHYYSYNEQFF. The chain employs TRBV30 and TRBJ2-1, with D perhaps TRBD2 (5 bases). V dropped 4 bases and J dropped 0 bases, with 25 bases sitting between them. Germline V gene lookup returns CDR1 GTSNPN and CDR2 SVGIG (reference sequence). The CDR3 is 19 residues long.

This clone has only a few counts. V and J are TRBV13 and TRBJ1-2, with a possible D match to TRBD1 (5 bases). This CDR3 spans 15 amino acids. Trimming cost V 1 base and J 5 bases, with 14 bases left between them. Germline values: CDR1 PRHDT, CDR2 FYEKMQ (reference sequence). The CDR3 nucleotides read TGTGCCAGCAGCTTAGTTCAACAGGATGAGTATGGCTACACCTTC. Its protein is CASSLVQQDEYGYTF.

This clone was found a few times. The rearrangement uses TRBV29-1 and TRBJ1-3; tentatively, D is TRBD1 (5 bases). This CDR3 contains 13 residues. V lost 7 bases and J lost 0, with 10 bases in between. Germline values: CDR1 SQVTM, CDR2 ANQGSEA. CDR3 in amino acids: CSAAGFSGNTIYF. CDR3 nucleotide sequence: TGCAGCGCCGCAGGGTTCTCTGGAAACACCATATATTTT.

The chain uses TRBV27 and TRBJ2-7; tentatively, D is TRBD1 or TRBD2 (6 bases each). V gave up 3 bases and J gave up 4 bases, with 19 bases separating them. CDR3 length: 16 residues. Germline assignment: CDR1 MNHEY and CDR2 SMNVEV (reference sequence). The CDR3: CASSLGAWGAGYEQYF. The CDR3 DNA follows: TGTGCCAGCAGTTTGGGGGCCTGGGGGGCGGGGTACGAGCAGTACTTC.